This entry describes one T cell receptor beta chain. The sample originates from a study of technical replicates of blood from a few donors. Here immunoSEQ multiplex PCR was the method, and the copy in TCRdb shows in-frame clones only, minus some. The data contain tens of thousands of clones, over 95% of them singletons. Input material: T cells isolated from PBMCs. The sequence was collected from a human donor in good health.

The DNA for the CDR3 is TGTGCCATCAGTCGCAACAGGGAAGAGACCCAGTACTTC. This gives the protein CAISRNREETQYF. The chain employs TRBV10-3 and TRBJ2-5; TRBD1 is a possible D gene (6 bases). The V end was cut by 5 bases, the J end by 3 bases, with 10 bases between. Germline loops: CDR1 ENHRY, CDR2 SYGVKD. The CDR3 sequence is 13 residues long.